These T cell receptor beta chains were read from a single sample in a study of T cell responses to AZD1222 COVID-19 vaccine. Profiling relied on immunoSEQ multiplex PCR, and the TCRdb table lists in-frame clones only, not all of them. The sample holds around 140,000 clones, 90% seen once. The source material was peripheral blood, sampled on day 0 of AZD1222 vaccination. The receptors originated from an adult in good health. CDR3s include the opening cysteine and the closing phenylalanine or tryptophan. The D gene is left open where the match is weak. For some rows the clone size is stated as once, few or many, or as a class when expanded; others skip it.

D,V,size,J,CDR3,DNA
NA,TRBV12-3/TRBV12-4,NA,TRBJ1-2,CASRRTEPYGYTF,TGTGCCAGCAGGCGGACAGAACCTTATGGCTACACCTTC
NA,TRBV30,NA,TRBJ2-6,CAWSGFRASSGANVLTF,TGTGCCTGGAGTGGGTTCAGGGCTTCATCTGGGGCCAACGTCCTGACTTTC
TRBD2,TRBV4-2,NA,TRBJ2-7,CASSQGAGERPYEQYF,TGTGCCAGCAGCCAAGGAGCGGGAGAGCGTCCCTACGAGCAGTACTTC
TRBD1,TRBV5-4,NA,TRBJ1-1,CASSLEVRGLDPEAFF,TGTGCCAGCAGCTTGGAGGTCAGGGGGCTTGATCCTGAAGCTTTCTTT
NA,TRBV29-1,NA,TRBJ2-3,CSAVGGSTDTQYF,TGCAGCGCTGTAGGGGGGAGCACAGATACGCAGTATTTT
NA,TRBV7-3,NA,TRBJ1-2,CASSLSGSGYTF,TGTGCCAGCAGCTTATCAGGGTCTGGCTACACCTTC
NA,TRBV27,NA,TRBJ1-4,CASSRTGSNEKLFF,TGTGCCAGCAGCCGGACCGGTTCTAATGAAAAACTGTTTTTT
NA,TRBV12-3/TRBV12-4,NA,TRBJ2-4,CASSLRGGNIQYF,TGTGCCAGCAGTTTAAGGGGCGGAAACATTCAGTACTTC
TRBD1,TRBV5-1,NA,TRBJ2-5,CASSPRTGEETQYF,TGCGCCAGCAGCCCGAGGACAGGGGAAGAGACCCAGTACTTC
NA,TRBV4-1,NA,TRBJ1-6,CASSQVAGILGSPLHF,TGCGCCAGCAGCCAAGTGGCGGGGATATTGGGTTCACCCCTCCACTTT
NA,TRBV30,once,TRBJ1-1,CAWVGYTEAFF,TGTGCCTGGGTTGGATACACTGAAGCTTTCTTT
NA,TRBV7-2,NA,TRBJ1-1,CASSLAGQMNPEAFF,TGTGCCAGCAGCTTGGCGGGACAAATGAATCCTGAAGCTTTCTTT
NA,TRBV7-9,NA,TRBJ1-1,CASSRLAQLNTEAFF,TGTGCCAGCAGCCGTTTGGCGCAGTTGAACACTGAAGCTTTCTTT
NA,TRBV5-1,NA,TRBJ2-3,CASSLPPSRTDTQYF,TGCGCCAGCAGCCTTCCTCCGAGCCGCACAGATACGCAGTATTTT
TRBD2,TRBV6-6,NA,TRBJ2-7,CASSDPETSVYEQYF,TGTGCCAGCAGTGACCCCGAGACTAGCGTCTACGAGCAGTACTTC
TRBD2,TRBV5-5,NA,TRBJ2-7,CASSYTSGQYEQYF,TGTGCCAGCAGCTATACTAGCGGCCAATACGAGCAGTACTTC
NA,TRBV14,NA,TRBJ1-2,CASSHVKGGYGYTF,TGTGCCAGCAGCCATGTAAAGGGAGGGTATGGCTACACCTTC
NA,TRBV6-5,NA,TRBJ2-3,CASSQGGISAQYF,TGTGCCAGCAGTCAGGGGGGGATAAGTGCGCAGTATTTT
NA,TRBV7-9,NA,TRBJ2-5,CASSLALWTEETQYF,TGTGCCAGCAGCTTAGCCCTCTGGACAGAAGAGACCCAGTACTTC
NA,TRBV6-2/TRBV6-3,once,TRBJ1-1,CASSYSEGSGEAFF,TGTGCCAGCAGTTACTCGGAGGGGTCGGGTGAAGCTTTCTTT
NA,TRBV9,NA,TRBJ1-2,CASSVRSGGYTF,TGTGCCAGCAGCGTCCGGTCGGGGGGCTACACCTTC
TRBD2,TRBV4-2,NA,TRBJ2-5,CASSQGGGQETQYF,TGTGCCAGCAGCCAAGGCGGGGGACAAGAGACCCAGTACTTC
NA,TRBV27,NA,TRBJ1-2,CASSSLTRERSGYTF,TGTGCCAGCAGTTCCCTCACTAGGGAACGGTCCGGCTACACCTTC
NA,TRBV18,NA,TRBJ1-5,CASSPGEAAQPQHF,TGTGCCAGCTCACCAGGGGAAGCGGCGCAGCCCCAGCATTTT
NA,TRBV5-1,NA,TRBJ2-2,CASSFRAERVPGELFF,TGCGCCAGCAGCTTCCGGGCCGAAAGGGTACCCGGGGAGCTGTTTTTT
NA,TRBV4-3,NA,TRBJ2-3,CASSQGTAADTQYF,TGCGCCAGCAGCCAAGGGACTGCCGCAGATACGCAGTATTTT
TRBD2,TRBV4-2,once,TRBJ2-7,CASSQDYGAGGYEQYF,TGTGCCAGCAGCCAAGATTACGGAGCGGGGGGCTACGAGCAGTACTTC
NA,TRBV4-1,NA,TRBJ2-7,CASSLLTDYEQYF,TGCGCCAGCAGTCTTTTGACGGACTACGAGCAGTACTTC
TRBD1,TRBV11-2,NA,TRBJ2-2,CASSSVRGQGSHGELFF,TGTGCCAGCAGCTCGGTCAGGGGACAGGGAAGCCACGGGGAGCTGTTTTTT
NA,TRBV20-1,NA,TRBJ2-7,CSASRGQSSYEQYF,TGCAGTGCTAGTCGGGGGCAGAGCTCCTACGAGCAGTACTTC
TRBD2,TRBV5-6,few,TRBJ2-2,CASSLGGPSGGTGELFF,TGTGCCAGCAGCTTGGGAGGTCCTAGCGGGGGGACCGGGGAGCTGTTTTTT
NA,TRBV24-1,NA,TRBJ2-3,CATSERTGGTQYF,TGTGCCACCAGTGAACGGACGGGCGGGACGCAGTATTTT
NA,TRBV5-1,NA,TRBJ2-2,CASRERPGNTGELFF,TGCGCCAGCAGGGAAAGGCCAGGGAACACCGGGGAGCTGTTTTTT
NA,TRBV9,NA,TRBJ2-7,CASSAAQGLLDEQYF,TGTGCCAGCAGCGCCGCCCAGGGGTTGTTGGACGAGCAGTACTTC
NA,TRBV24-1,NA,TRBJ1-4,CATRGAANEKLFF,TGTGCCACCAGAGGGGCGGCTAATGAAAAACTGTTTTTT
NA,TRBV6-2/TRBV6-3,NA,TRBJ2-7,CASSFDVYYEQYF,TGTGCCAGCAGTTTTGACGTTTACTACGAGCAGTACTTC
NA,TRBV6-5,NA,TRBJ1-2,CASMGRAVYGYTF,TGTGCCAGCATGGGCAGGGCGGTCTATGGCTACACCTTC
NA,TRBV11-2,NA,TRBJ1-2,CASSQQGIGGYTF,TGTGCCAGCAGTCAACAGGGAATCGGTGGCTACACCTTC
NA,TRBV10-2,NA,TRBJ1-2,CASSNGGNYGYTF,TGCGCCAGCAGCAATGGGGGGAACTATGGCTACACCTTC
TRBD1,TRBV28,NA,TRBJ1-4,CASSQQGANEKLFF,TGTGCCAGCAGCCAGCAGGGGGCTAATGAAAAACTGTTTTTT
TRBD2,TRBV7-3,NA,TRBJ2-1,CASSLSASGGANEQFF,TGTGCCAGCAGCCTCTCGGCCAGCGGGGGGGCCAATGAGCAGTTCTTC
TRBD1,TRBV10-3,NA,TRBJ1-2,CAIRGTGGNYGYTF,TGTGCCATCAGGGGGACAGGGGGGAACTATGGCTACACCTTC
TRBD1,TRBV11-3,NA,TRBJ1-1,CASSLRTGGMNTEAFF,TGTGCCAGCAGCTTAAGAACAGGGGGCATGAACACTGAAGCTTTCTTT
NA,TRBV11-3,NA,TRBJ2-1,CASSPRGLQGDEQFF,TGTGCCAGCAGCCCGAGGGGACTCCAGGGGGATGAGCAGTTCTTC
NA,TRBV19,NA,TRBJ2-5,CASSHRLSQETQYF,TGTGCCAGTAGCCACAGGTTAAGTCAAGAGACCCAGTACTTC
NA,TRBV7-9,NA,TRBJ1-1,CASATNTEAFF,TGTGCCAGCGCTACGAACACTGAAGCTTTCTTT
NA,TRBV9,NA,TRBJ1-4,CASSVGILRGEKLFF,TGTGCCAGCAGCGTAGGAATTTTGAGGGGCGAAAAACTGTTTTTT
NA,TRBV4-1,NA,TRBJ1-1,CASSHRSGGLMNTEAFF,TGCGCCAGCAGCCACCGTTCCGGGGGGCTCATGAACACTGAAGCTTTCTTT